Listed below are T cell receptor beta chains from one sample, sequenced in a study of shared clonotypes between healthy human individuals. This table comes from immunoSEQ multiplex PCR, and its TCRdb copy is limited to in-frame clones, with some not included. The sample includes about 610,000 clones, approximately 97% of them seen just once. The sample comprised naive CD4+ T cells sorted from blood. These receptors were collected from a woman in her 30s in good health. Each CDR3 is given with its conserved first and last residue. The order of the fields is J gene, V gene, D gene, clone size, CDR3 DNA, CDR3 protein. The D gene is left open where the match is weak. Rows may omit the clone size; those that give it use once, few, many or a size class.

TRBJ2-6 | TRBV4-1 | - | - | TGCGCCAGCAGCCAAGATGGGGGCGGCCCCTCTGGGGCCAACGTCCTGACTTTC | CASSQDGGGPSGANVLTF
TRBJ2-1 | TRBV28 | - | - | TGTGCCAGCAGTTTATTCCCCCGGGGAGCGGATAGCTCCTACAATGAGCAGTTCTTC | CASSLFPRGADSSYNEQFF
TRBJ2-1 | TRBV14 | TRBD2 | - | TGTGCCAGCAGCCAAGAAGCGGGAGCCTACAATGAGCAGTTCTTC | CASSQEAGAYNEQFF
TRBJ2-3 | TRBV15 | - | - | TGTGCCACCAGCAGAGTAGGAGGGGGGTGGACAGATACGCAGTATTTT | CATSRVGGGWTDTQYF
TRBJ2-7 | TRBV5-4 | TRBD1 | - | TGTGCCAGCAGCTCAGTGACAGGGGGCGGGCAGTACTTC | CASSSVTGGGQYF
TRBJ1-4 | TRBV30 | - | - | TGTGCCTGGAGGGGATATAATGAAAAACTGTTTTTT | CAWRGYNEKLFF
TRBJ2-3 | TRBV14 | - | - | TGTGCCAGCAGCCAATACAGCACAGATACGCAGTATTTT | CASSQYSTDTQYF
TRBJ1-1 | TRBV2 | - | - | TGTGCCAGCAGTGATTTTGGCCTCCAGGACACTGAAGCTTTCTTT | CASSDFGLQDTEAFF
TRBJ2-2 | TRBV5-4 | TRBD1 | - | TGTGCCAGCAGCTACCGGGACAGAGACACCGGGGAGCTGTTTTTT | CASSYRDRDTGELFF
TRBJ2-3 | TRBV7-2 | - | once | TGTGCCAGCAGCCCCCGGGACTCTACGCAGTATTTT | CASSPRDSTQYF
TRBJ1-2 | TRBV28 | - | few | TGTGCCAGCTGGTCTAACTATGGCTACACCTTC | CASWSNYGYTF
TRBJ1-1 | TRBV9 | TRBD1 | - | TGTGCCAGCAGCATCGCACAGGGGAAGGCCACTGAAGCTTTCTTT | CASSIAQGKATEAFF
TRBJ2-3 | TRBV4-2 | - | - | TGTGCCAGCAGCCCAGGGGTTTCCACAGATACGCAGTATTTT | CASSPGVSTDTQYF
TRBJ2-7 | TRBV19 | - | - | TGTGCCAGTAGTGAAGCCCGACAGGCCGACTACGAGCAGTACTTC | CASSEARQADYEQYF
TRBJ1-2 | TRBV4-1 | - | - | TGCGCCAGCAGCCAAGTAGTCAGGGGCGTAGCTAACTATGGCTACACCTTC | CASSQVVRGVANYGYTF